This entry lists 15 T cell receptor beta chains sequenced from one sample in a study of cytomegalovirus exposure and HLA in healthy donors. The PCR employed 60 Vbeta primers together with 13 Jbeta primers. The protocol was immunoSEQ multiplex PCR, while the TCRdb copy is restricted to in-frame clones and leaves out a portion. The sample lists approximately 180,000 clones, 81% seen once, with 1.5% to 2% in the top ten. Input material: PBMCs. These receptors came from a man between 18 and 35 years old in good health and CMV-seronegative.

The chain joins TRBV11-2 to TRBJ1-4, with D hard to call. Deletions cut 4 bases from V and 1 base from J, with 10 bases between. The CDR3 extends over 15 amino acids. Germline V gene data show CDR1 as SGHAT and CDR2 as FQNNGV. CDR3 in DNA: TGTGCCAGCAGCTCCTTAGTTAGAACTAATGAAAAACTGTTTTTT. Its protein is CASSSLVRTNEKLFF.

V gene TRBV7-6 combines with J gene TRBJ2-5, with TRBD2 identical over 11 bases. TRBJ2-7 matches the DNA end more closely, so the J call is doubtful. Per the germline V gene, CDR1 is SGHVS and CDR2 is FNYEAQ. CDR3 size: 17 residues. The CDR3 region has the DNA TGTGCCAGCAGCTTAGGCGGGGCTAGCGGGGGGATGTACGAGCAGTACTTC. Translating it yields CASSLGGASGGMYEQYF.

This clone was counted between two and nine times. The chain recombines TRBV29-1 with TRBJ2-3; D may be TRBD1 (5 bases). CDR3 length: 15 amino acids. V was pared by 0 bases and J by 0 bases, with 10 bases between. Per germline, CDR1 SQVTM and CDR2 ANQGSEA. The CDR3 DNA sequence: TGCAGCGTTGAAGATGTTCCAGGGAGCACAGATACGCAGTATTTT. Its protein is CSVEDVPGSTDTQYF.

This clone was recorded a few times. This chain connects TRBV6-1 to TRBJ1-2; 12 bases are a match to TRBD1. The CDR3 runs to 19 residues. Per germline, CDR1 MNHNS and CDR2 SASEGT. V dropped 4 bases and J dropped 3; count of bases not matched to a gene: 15. CDR3 in DNA: TGTGCCAGCAGTGCCGTAATCGGGACAGGGGGCCCCTTTGACTATGGCTACACCTTC. Its protein product is CASSAVIGTGGPFDYGYTF.

The DNA for the CDR3 is TGCGCCAGCAGCTTTCCTAGCGGGGGGAGAGGAGACACCGGGGAGCTGTTTTTT. Its translation is CASSFPSGGRGDTGELFF. The V call is TRBV5-1, the J call TRBJ2-2, with 11 bases matching TRBD2. Per the germline V gene, CDR1 is SGHRS and CDR2 is YFSETQ. V gave up 2 bases and J gave up 3 bases; unmatched junction bases: 9. There are 18 residues in the CDR3.

The chain combines TRBV5-4 with TRBJ2-3; D is ambiguous. The CDR3 has 15 residues. V lost 0 bases and J lost 1, with 9 bases in between. CDR1 SGHNT and CDR2 YYREEE come from the germline V gene (reference sequence). CDR3 bases: TGTGCCAGCAGCTTGGGCGGCGGCCGCACAGATACGCAGTATTTT. Its protein product is CASSLGGGRTDTQYF.

This rearrangement joins TRBV19 to TRBJ2-3, with a weak D call TRBD2 (6 bases). Germline CDR1 LNHDA, CDR2 SQIVND (reference sequence). The CDR3 spans 15 residues. The ends were cut back, 7 bases at V and 6 bases at J, with 20 bases in the middle. CDR3 nucleotide sequence: TGTGCCAGTACTGTTAGACTAGGGCGTTCGGATACGCAGTATTTT. Protein: CASTVRLGRSDTQYF.

V gene TRBV10-3 combines with J gene TRBJ2-1, with a weak D call TRBD2 (5 bases). V was clipped by 0 bases and J by 0 bases, with 9 bases between them. The CDR3 length is 16 residues. The germline V gene encodes CDR1 ENHRY and CDR2 SYGVKD. CDR3 amino acids: CAISESQGGSYNEQFF. The CDR3 DNA reads TGTGCCATCAGTGAGTCTCAAGGAGGCTCCTACAATGAGCAGTTCTTC.

In regard to this clone: The sample contains more than one DNA sequence encoding this CDR3. This rearrangement joins TRBV7-2 to TRBJ2-7; TRBD1 aligns across 9 bases. From germline, CDR1 is SGHTA and CDR2 FQGNSA. The V gene end was trimmed by 4 bases and the J gene end by 2 bases; junction bases not matched to a gene: 3. The CDR3 has 14 residues. The CDR3 loop is CASSSDRGPYEQYF. DNA of the CDR3: TGTGCCAGCAGCTCGGACAGGGGCCCCTACGAGCAGTACTTC.

The chain employs TRBV5-3 and TRBJ2-3; D unclear. TRBV5-3 falls under the ORF class, with uncertain function. Trimming removed 4 bases from V and 6 bases from J, with 9 bases in between. This CDR3 has 12 residues. This CDR3 is CARSVSLDTQYF. As DNA, the CDR3 is TGTGCCAGAAGCGTCAGTTTGGATACGCAGTATTTT.

As for this clone: One end of the junction varies from germline; a read error may be responsible. This chain joins TRBV4-1 and TRBJ2-5, with D unresolved. The CDR3 is 14 amino acids. Germline CDR1 reads MGHRA; CDR2 reads YSYEKL. CDR3 protein: CASSQEHRREAQYF. As DNA, the CDR3 is TGCGCCAGCAGCCAAGAACATCGTAGAGAGGCCCAGTACTTC.

This rearrangement joins TRBV21-1 to TRBJ1-5; the table's D call, TRBD1, has no DNA check behind it. TRBV21-1 is shown as a pseudogene. The CDR3 has 18 amino acids. In DNA form, the CDR3 reads TGTGCCAGCAGTCAGAAGGACAGGGGCCGGGGTGGCAATCAGCCCCAGCATTTT. It specifies CASSQKDRGRGGNQPQHF.

V and J are TRBV7-9 and TRBJ1-1, with a possible D match to TRBD1 (6 bases). In germline, CDR1 is SEHNR, CDR2 FQNEAQ (reference sequence). V was cut by 2 bases and J by 1 base, with 8 bases left in between. The CDR3 consists of 14 residues. CDR3 region: CASSLRQANTEAFF. In nucleotides, the CDR3 is TGTGCCAGCAGCTTAAGACAGGCGAACACTGAAGCTTTCTTT.

The chain is built from TRBV11-3 and TRBJ2-5, with 10 nucleotides matching TRBD2. Germline V lookup: CDR1 SGHNT, CDR2 YENEEA. After removal of 5 bases from V and 5 bases from J, the junction contained 11 bases not matched to a gene. The CDR3 extends over 16 amino acids. The CDR3 region has the DNA TGTGCCAGCAGCCCTTTCAGAGCGGGAGGGCCGGAGACCCAGTACTTC. Residues: CASSPFRAGGPETQYF. The whole variable domain, remainder taken from reference TRBV11-3 and TRBJ2-5, is EAGVVQSPRYKIIEKKQPVAFWCNPISGHNTLYWYLQNLGQGPELLIRYENEEAVDDSQLPKDRFSAERLKGVDSTLKIQPAELGDSAVYLCASSPFRAGGPETQYFGPGTRLLVL.

The chain recombines TRBV7-8 with TRBJ2-5; perhaps TRBD1 as D (6 bases). The ends were cut back, 5 bases at V and 4 bases at J, with 14 bases in the middle. CDR3 size: 14 residues. Germline-derived CDR1 and CDR2 are SGHVS and FQNEAQ. The CDR3 region has the DNA TGTGCCAGCAGCCCACCGCCAGGGGTAGAGACCCAGTACTTC. This sequence encodes CASSPPPGVETQYF.